The TCR beta chain under discussion was sequenced for a study of T cell changes during pregnancy in multiple sclerosis. Measured with immunoSEQ multiplex PCR; TCRdb has only the in-frame clones, and not every one. The sample shows 55,000 to 80,000 clones, 75% to 90% of them seen only once. The CDR3 has 13 amino acids. CDR1 and CDR2 from the germline V gene are SNHLY and FYNNEI. Concerning this clone itself: Germline is not matched at one junction end, which may reflect a read error.

Specimen: peripheral blood, collected after pregnancy. The gene calls are TRBV2 and TRBJ2-7; TRBD2 might be the D (6 bases). The origin of this receptor is a female donor in good health, enrolled as a control in a pregnancy study. The CDR3 spells CASSSGATYGQYF. The CDR3 DNA reads as TGTGCCAGCAGTTCGGGAGCGACCTACGGGCAGTACTTC.